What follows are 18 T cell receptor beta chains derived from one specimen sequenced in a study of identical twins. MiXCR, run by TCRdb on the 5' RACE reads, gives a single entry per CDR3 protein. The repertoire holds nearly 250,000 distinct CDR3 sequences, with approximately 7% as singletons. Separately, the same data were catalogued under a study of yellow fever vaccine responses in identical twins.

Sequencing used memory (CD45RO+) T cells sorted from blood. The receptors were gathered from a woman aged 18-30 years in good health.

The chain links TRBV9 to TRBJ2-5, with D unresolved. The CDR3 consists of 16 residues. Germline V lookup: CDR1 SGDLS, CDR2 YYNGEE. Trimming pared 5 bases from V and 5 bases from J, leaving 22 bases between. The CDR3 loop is CASSPPGSSLWETQYF. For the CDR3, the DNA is TGTGCCAGCAGTCCCCCGGGCAGTTCCCTCTGGGAGACCCAGTACTTC.

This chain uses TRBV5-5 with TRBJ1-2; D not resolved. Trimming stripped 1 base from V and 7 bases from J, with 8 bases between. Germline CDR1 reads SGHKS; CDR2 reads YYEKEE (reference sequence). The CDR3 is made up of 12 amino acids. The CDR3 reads CASSLSVFGYTF. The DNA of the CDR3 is TGTGCCAGCAGCTTGTCAGTTTTTGGCTACACCTTC.

This CDR3 is CASSPRDSLRGLAGRRYQETQYF. The CDR3 nucleotides are TGTGCCAGCAGCCCCCGGGACAGTCTTAGGGGACTAGCGGGACGAAGATACCAAGAGACCCAGTACTTC. This chain uses TRBV14 with TRBJ2-5; TRBD2 aligns across 13 bases. The CDR3 is made up of 23 amino acids. Germline V gene data show CDR1 as SGHDN and CDR2 as FVKESK. Unmatched junction bases numbered 23, after V lost 4 bases and J lost 0 bases.

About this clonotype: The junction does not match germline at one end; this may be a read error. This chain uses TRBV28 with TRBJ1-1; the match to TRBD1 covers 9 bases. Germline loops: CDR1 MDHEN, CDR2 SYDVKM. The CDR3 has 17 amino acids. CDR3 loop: CASSLWSTGGADAEVFF. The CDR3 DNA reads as TGTGCCAGCAGTTTGTGGTCTACAGGGGGCGCGGACGCTGAAGTTTTCTTT.

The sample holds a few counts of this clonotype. The CDR3 coding sequence is TGTGCCAGCAGCCCGACAGCGCCAAGCACAGATACGCAGTATTTT. Residues: CASSPTAPSTDTQYF. V gene TRBV7-9 combines with J gene TRBJ2-3, with a possible D match to TRBD1 (5 bases). Germline values: CDR1 SEHNR, CDR2 FQNEAQ (reference sequence). The CDR3 extends over 15 amino acids. V dropped 5 bases and J dropped 0 bases, with 12 bases sitting between them.

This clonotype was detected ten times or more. CDR3 nucleotide sequence: TGTGCCAGCAGCCAAAAAGAGACCCAGTACTTC. Amino acids: CASSQKETQYF. The rearrangement links TRBV16 to TRBJ2-5; the D is unclear. V was shortened by 2 bases and J by 3 bases, with 1 base between the two germline ends. This CDR3 has 11 residues. Germline V gene data show CDR1 as KGHSY and CDR2 as FQNENV.

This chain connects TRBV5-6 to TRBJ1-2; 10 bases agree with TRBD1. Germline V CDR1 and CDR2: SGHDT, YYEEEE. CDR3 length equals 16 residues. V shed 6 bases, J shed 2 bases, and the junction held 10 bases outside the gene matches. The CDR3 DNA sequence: TGTGCCAGCACCTTCGTGGGGACAGGGGAAAACTATGGCTACACCTTC. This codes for CASTFVGTGENYGYTF.

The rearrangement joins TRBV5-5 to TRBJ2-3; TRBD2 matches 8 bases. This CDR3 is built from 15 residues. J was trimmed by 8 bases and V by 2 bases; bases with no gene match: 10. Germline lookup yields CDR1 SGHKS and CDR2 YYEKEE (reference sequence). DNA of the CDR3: TGTGCCAGCAGCTTTTCCTCCGGGAGGGAAGGTACGCAGTATTTT. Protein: CASSFSSGREGTQYF.

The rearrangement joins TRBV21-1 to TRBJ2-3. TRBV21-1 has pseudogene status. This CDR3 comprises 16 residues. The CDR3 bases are TGTGCCAGCAGCAAAGTTACCGGTTCGAACACAGATACGCAGTATTTT. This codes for CASSKVTGSNTDTQYF.

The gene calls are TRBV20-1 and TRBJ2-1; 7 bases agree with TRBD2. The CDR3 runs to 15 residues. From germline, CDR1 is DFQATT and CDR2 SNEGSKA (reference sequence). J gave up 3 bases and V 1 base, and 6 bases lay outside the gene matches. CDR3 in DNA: TGCAGTGCTAGAGGGGGAGGGAGTTTCTACAATGAGCAGTTCTTC. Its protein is CSARGGGSFYNEQFF.

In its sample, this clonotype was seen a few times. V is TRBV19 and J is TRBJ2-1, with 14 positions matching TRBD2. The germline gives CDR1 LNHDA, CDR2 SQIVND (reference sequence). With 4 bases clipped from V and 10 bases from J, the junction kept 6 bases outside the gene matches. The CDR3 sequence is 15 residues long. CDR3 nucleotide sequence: TGTGCCAGTAGTACGGGACTAGCGGGAGAAAGGGAGCAGTTCTTC. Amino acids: CASSTGLAGEREQFF.

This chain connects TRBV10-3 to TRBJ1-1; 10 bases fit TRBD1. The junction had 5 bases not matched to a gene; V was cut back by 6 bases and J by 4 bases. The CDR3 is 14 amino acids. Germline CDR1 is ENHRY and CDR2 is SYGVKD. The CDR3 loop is CAIRSRDRGTEAFF. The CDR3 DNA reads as TGTGCCATCAGGAGCCGGGACAGGGGCACTGAAGCTTTCTTT.

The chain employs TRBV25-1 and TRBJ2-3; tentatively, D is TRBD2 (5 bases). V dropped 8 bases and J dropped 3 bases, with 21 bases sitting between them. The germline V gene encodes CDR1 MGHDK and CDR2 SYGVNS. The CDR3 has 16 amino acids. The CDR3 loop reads CASSEWSTRGTDTQYF. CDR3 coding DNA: TGTGCCAGCTCCGAATGGAGTACTCGAGGGACAGATACGCAGTATTTT.

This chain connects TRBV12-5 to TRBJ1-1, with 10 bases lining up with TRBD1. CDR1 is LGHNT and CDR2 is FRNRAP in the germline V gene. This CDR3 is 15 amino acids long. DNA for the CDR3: TGTGCCACCACCCAAAGGGACAGGGGTTTAAGTGAAGCTTTCTTT. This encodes CATTQRDRGLSEAFF. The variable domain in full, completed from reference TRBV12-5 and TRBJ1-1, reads DARVTQTPRHKVTEMGQEVTMRCQPILGHNTVFWYRQTMMQGLELLAYFRNRAPLDDSGMPKDRFSAEMPDATLATLKIQPSEPRDSAVYFCATTQRDRGLSEAFFGQGTRLTVV.

The CDR3 spells CSARAVGLAGGYNEQFF. The CDR3, as DNA: TGCAGTGCTAGGGCTGTAGGACTAGCGGGGGGGTACAATGAGCAGTTCTTC. V usage is TRBV20-1 and J usage is TRBJ2-1; 15 nucleotides line up with TRBD2. The CDR3 totals 17 residues. Trimming at V came to 3 bases and at J to 4 bases, leaving 7 bases not matched to a gene. The germline V gene encodes CDR1 DFQATT and CDR2 SNEGSKA (reference sequence).

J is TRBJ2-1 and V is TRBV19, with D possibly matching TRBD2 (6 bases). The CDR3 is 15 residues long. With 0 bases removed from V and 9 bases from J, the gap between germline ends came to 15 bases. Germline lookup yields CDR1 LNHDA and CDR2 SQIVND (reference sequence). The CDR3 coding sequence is TGTGCCAGTAGTATAGATCCGACTAGTCGGGGTGAGCAGTTCTTC. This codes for CASSIDPTSRGEQFF.

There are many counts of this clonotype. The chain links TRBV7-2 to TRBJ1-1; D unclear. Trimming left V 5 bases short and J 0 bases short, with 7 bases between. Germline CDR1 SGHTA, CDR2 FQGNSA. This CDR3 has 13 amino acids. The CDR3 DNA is TGTGCCAGCAGCCCACATATGAACACTGAAGCTTTCTTT. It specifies CASSPHMNTEAFF.

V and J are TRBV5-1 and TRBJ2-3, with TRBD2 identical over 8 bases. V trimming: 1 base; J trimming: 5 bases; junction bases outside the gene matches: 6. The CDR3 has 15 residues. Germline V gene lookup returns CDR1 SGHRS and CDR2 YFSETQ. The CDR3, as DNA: TGCGCCAGCAGCTTGTCGGGGGGGGCTGGAGATACGCAGTATTTT. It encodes CASSLSGGAGDTQYF.